This TCR beta chain was retrieved from a study of CD8 T cells in ankylosing spondylitis. Study-wide points: Ankylosing spondylitis blood seemed to carry a telltale TCR beta motif made of several highly homologous variants.

The CDR3 has 13 residues. From germline, CDR1 is MNHNS and CDR2 SASEGT. V was clipped by 10 bases and J by 0 bases, with 13 bases between them. This clonotype was seen only a few times. Antigen specificity is unknown. TCRdb recomputed calls from the 5' RACE reads with MiXCR, one row per CDR3 protein. The table shows about 310,000 distinct CDR3 sequences, with less than 25% occurring only once. This clonotype was sampled from a female donor with ankylosing spondylitis or in good health (not recorded which). The sequencing sample was made of blood, either unsorted or a sorted T cell fraction (not recorded which). The chain links TRBV6-1 to TRBJ2-7; D is possibly TRBD1 (6 bases). The CDR3 protein is CATQQGDSYEQYF. CDR3 coding DNA: TGTGCCACCCAACAGGGTGACTCCTACGAGCAGTACTTC.